This record concerns one T cell receptor beta chain sequence. The record originates from a study of cytomegalovirus exposure and HLA in healthy donors. The data were produced by immunoSEQ multiplex PCR, yet TCRdb's version contains in-frame clones alone and is incomplete. The sample lists tens of thousands of clones; over 90% were seen once. The receptor's source is a woman younger than 30 in good health and CMV-seropositive. Source material: PBMCs.

In DNA form, the CDR3 reads TGTGCCTGGAGAAAACAGATGAACACTGAAGCTTTCTTT. This translates into CAWRKQMNTEAFF. The V and J genes are TRBV30 and TRBJ1-1; D unresolved. CDR1 is GTSNPN, CDR2 SVGIG, per germline (reference sequence). V shed 3 bases and J shed 0 bases, with 8 bases lying between them. The CDR3 is 13 amino acids. The full variable domain, with the rest looked up from reference TRBV30 and TRBJ1-1, is SQTIHQWPATLVQPVGSPLSLECTVEGTSNPNLYWYRQAAGRGLQLLFYSVGIGQISSEVPQNLSASRPQDRQFILSSKKLLLSDSGFYLCAWRKQMNTEAFFGQGTRLTVV.